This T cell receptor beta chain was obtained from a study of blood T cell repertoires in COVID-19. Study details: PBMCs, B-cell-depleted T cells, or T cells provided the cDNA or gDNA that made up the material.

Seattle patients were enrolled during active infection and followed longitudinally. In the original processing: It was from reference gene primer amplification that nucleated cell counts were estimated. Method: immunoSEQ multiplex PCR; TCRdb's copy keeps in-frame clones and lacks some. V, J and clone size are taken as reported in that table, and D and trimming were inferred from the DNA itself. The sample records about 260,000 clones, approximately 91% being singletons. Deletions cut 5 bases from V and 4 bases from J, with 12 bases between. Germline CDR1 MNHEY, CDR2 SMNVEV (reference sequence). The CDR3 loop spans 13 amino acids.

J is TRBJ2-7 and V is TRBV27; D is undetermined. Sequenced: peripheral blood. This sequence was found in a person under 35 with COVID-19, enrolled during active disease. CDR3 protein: CASSPRLEYEQYF. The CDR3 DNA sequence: TGTGCCAGCAGTCCGCGGTTGGAGTACGAGCAGTACTTC.